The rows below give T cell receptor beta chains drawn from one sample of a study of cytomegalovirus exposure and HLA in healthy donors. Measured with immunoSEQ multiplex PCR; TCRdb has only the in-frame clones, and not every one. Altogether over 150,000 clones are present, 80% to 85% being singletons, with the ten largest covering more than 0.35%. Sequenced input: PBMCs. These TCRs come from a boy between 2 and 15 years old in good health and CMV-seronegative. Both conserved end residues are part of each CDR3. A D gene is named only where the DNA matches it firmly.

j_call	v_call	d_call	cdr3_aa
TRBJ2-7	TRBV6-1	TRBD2	CASSGGAVAHEQYF
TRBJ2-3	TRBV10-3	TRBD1	CAISEPETGYSTDTQYF
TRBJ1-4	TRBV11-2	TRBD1	CASSSGQGGFGANEKLFF
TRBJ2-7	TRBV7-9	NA	CASSIRTVYEQYF
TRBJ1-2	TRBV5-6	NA	CASSLRGYGYTF
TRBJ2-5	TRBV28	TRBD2	CASSTPGTSGILRRYF
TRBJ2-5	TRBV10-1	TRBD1	CASRAGGASETQYF
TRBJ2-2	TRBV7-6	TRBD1	CASSFARGINTGELFF
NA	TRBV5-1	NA	CASRYDSVTYEQYF
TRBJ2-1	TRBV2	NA	CASSDADLRDMGEQFF
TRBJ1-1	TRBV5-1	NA	CASSFTVNTEAFF
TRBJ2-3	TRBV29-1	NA	CSVRRASEKYQSTDTQYF
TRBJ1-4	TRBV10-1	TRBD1	CASSAGQGRHEKLFF
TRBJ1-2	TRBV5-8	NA	CASSLGLWTAPYGYTF
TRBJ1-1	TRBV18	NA	CASSPELSWAEAFF
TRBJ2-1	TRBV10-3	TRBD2	CATTLAGRYNEQFF
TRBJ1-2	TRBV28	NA	CASSRQSLRYTF